What follows are 32 T cell receptor beta chains derived from one specimen sequenced in a study of PD-L1 blockade in urothelial cancer. Time point specified: pretreatment peripheral blood. Produced via immunoSEQ multiplex PCR; TCRdb's table is partial and in-frame only. This sample yields 60,000 to 70,000 clones, of which 75% to 90% are seen a single time; 1.5% to 2% belongs to the top ten. The sequencing here drew on PBMCs, taken around atezolizumab (anti-PD-L1) treatment. These TCRs come from a man between 65 and 85 years old with urothelial cancer.

The V and J genes are TRBV15 and TRBJ2-7, with D perhaps TRBD1 (5 bases). Per the germline V gene, CDR1 is LNHNV and CDR2 is YYDKDF (reference sequence). The CDR3 consists of 15 residues. Trimming pared 0 bases from V and 7 bases from J, leaving 16 bases between. The CDR3 coding sequence is TGTGCCACCAGCAGAGATCAGGGCCCCCTCGGGGAGCAGTACTTC. This encodes CATSRDQGPLGEQYF.

V is TRBV7-9 and J is TRBJ2-2, with TRBD2 matching over 7 bases. This CDR3 has 15 residues. The junction had 3 bases not matched to a gene; V was cut back by 4 bases and J by 1 base. Germline CDR1 is SEHNR and CDR2 is FQNEAQ (reference sequence). Here the CDR3 DNA reads TGTGCCAGCAGCTCCCTAGCGGTGAACACCGGGGAGCTGTTTTTT. It is translated as CASSSLAVNTGELFF.

V gene TRBV27 combines with J gene TRBJ2-7, with TRBD1 identical over 7 bases. Germline-derived CDR1 and CDR2 are MNHEY and SMNVEV (reference sequence). The CDR3 sequence is 15 residues long. The ends lost 3 bases at V and 1 base at J; junction bases unmatched: 6. CDR3 region: CASSLIGQDSYEQYF. CDR3 in DNA: TGTGCCAGCAGTTTGATCGGACAGGATTCCTACGAGCAGTACTTC.

The chain links TRBV7-9 to TRBJ2-4; D perhaps matches TRBD1 (5 bases). This CDR3 spans 16 amino acids. Germline V lookup: CDR1 SEHNR, CDR2 FQNEAQ (reference sequence). With 5 bases removed from V and 1 base from J, the gap between germline ends came to 15 bases. Here the CDR3 reads CASSVYRLGAKNIQYF. The CDR3 region has the DNA TGTGCCAGCAGCGTTTACAGGCTCGGGGCCAAAAACATTCAGTACTTC.

The chain has TRBV27 and TRBJ2-1; maybe TRBD2 (6 bases). The CDR3 spans 16 residues. Germline CDR1 is MNHEY and CDR2 is SMNVEV (reference sequence). Trimming stripped 5 bases from V and 3 bases from J, with 17 bases between. Written as DNA, the CDR3 is TGTGCCAGCAGTCCTGAGCCGGGACTCGGCTACAATGAGCAGTTCTTC. Its translation is CASSPEPGLGYNEQFF.

The J gene is TRBJ2-7, the V gene TRBV6-6; 7 bases align to TRBD2. Germline CDR1 is MNHNY and CDR2 is SVGAGI (reference sequence). Losses at the gene ends were 6 bases for V and 2 bases for J; bases not matched to a gene: 7. This CDR3 contains 14 residues. The CDR3 protein is CASRSLAATYEQYF. CDR3 nucleotides: TGTGCCAGCAGATCCCTAGCGGCAACCTACGAGCAGTACTTC.

This sequence joins TRBV7-6 and TRBJ1-2, with TRBD1 as a possible D gene (5 bases). The germline V and J ends were trimmed by 1 base and 7 bases, with 13 bases remaining between them. This CDR3 has 14 residues. CDR1 SGHVS and CDR2 FNYEAQ come from the germline V gene. The CDR3 region has the DNA TGTGCCAGCAGCTTAGAGGCAGGGAGGAGTGGCTACACCTTC. Amino acid sequence: CASSLEAGRSGYTF.

This clone was seen more than once but under ten times. The rearrangement links TRBV5-3 to TRBJ2-7, with D perhaps TRBD2 (6 bases). TRBV5-3 is reported as an ORF; its role is uncertain. With 3 bases removed from V and 5 bases from J, the gap between germline ends came to 30 bases. The CDR3 is 19 amino acids. The CDR3 DNA sequence: TGTGCCAGAAGCTCGACTACCGGGACTTGTCTCCCCCCTCTACACGAGCAGTACTTC. Protein product: CARSSTTGTCLPPLHEQYF.

This rearrangement joins TRBV10-2 to TRBJ2-5, with D possibly being TRBD2 (5 bases). CDR1 is WSHSY and CDR2 is SAAADI in the germline V gene. The CDR3 loop spans 12 amino acids. V was trimmed by 4 bases and J by 5 bases, leaving 8 bases between them. CDR3 loop: CASSVTGETQYF. The CDR3 coding sequence is TGCGCCAGCAGTGTGACGGGGGAGACCCAGTACTTC.

This clone came up a few times. The chain joins TRBV9 to TRBJ2-3; maybe TRBD2 (6 bases). Germline V gene data show CDR1 as SGDLS and CDR2 as YYNGEE. CDR3 length equals 17 residues. Trimming removed 4 bases from V and 9 bases from J, with 27 bases in between. CDR3 DNA sequence: TGTGCCAGCAGCTTAAGTAGTCCGGGACTGAGGTCCTTGACGCAGTATTTT. It codes for CASSLSSPGLRSLTQYF.

J is TRBJ2-3 and V is TRBV30; 8 bases are shared with TRBD2. This CDR3 is built from 15 residues. Germline values: CDR1 GTSNPN, CDR2 SVGIG (reference sequence). V was clipped by 1 base and J by 2 bases; unmatched bases: 5. The CDR3 loop reads CAWSAGGRSTDTQYF. The CDR3 DNA is TGTGCCTGGAGTGCTGGCGGGAGGTCCACAGATACGCAGTATTTT.

The CDR3, as DNA: TGTGCCAGCAGCCCTGGGTGGACGGGAAGGAATAACTATGGCTACACCTTC. The encoded protein is CASSPGWTGRNNYGYTF. The chain has TRBV13 and TRBJ1-2; D is unresolved. CDR1 PRHDT and CDR2 FYEKMQ come from the germline V gene (reference sequence). CDR3 length equals 17 residues. V was trimmed by 5 bases and J by 1 base, leaving 20 bases between them.

On this clone itself: With a much larger clone just one base away, this may be a read error. V usage is TRBV7-6 and J usage is TRBJ2-3; 8 nucleotides match TRBD1. The CDR3 has 14 amino acids. CDR1 SGHVS and CDR2 FNYEAQ come from the germline V gene. V lost 3 bases, J lost 1 base, and 0 bases stayed unmatched. Here the CDR3 DNA reads TGTGCCAGCAGCTTGGGACAGGGCACAGATACGCAGTATTTT. Its protein is CASSLGQGTDTQYF.

The rearrangement uses TRBV7-9 and TRBJ1-2; 9 bases fit TRBD1. The CDR3 spans 17 residues. J lost 2 bases, V lost 4 bases, and 11 bases had no gene match. The germline V gene encodes CDR1 SEHNR and CDR2 FQNEAQ (reference sequence). The chain's CDR3 is CASSSGTGSIGNYGYTF. The CDR3 DNA reads TGTGCCAGCAGCTCAGGGACAGGGTCGATTGGAAACTATGGCTACACCTTC.

The chain links TRBV11-2 to TRBJ2-7, with 9 bases that match TRBD1. Germline V gene data show CDR1 as SGHAT and CDR2 as FQNNGV. V was clipped by 0 bases and J by 4 bases; unmatched bases: 7. The CDR3 has 16 residues. This CDR3 is CASSLDLGQGHYEQYF. Here the CDR3 DNA reads TGTGCCAGCAGCTTAGATCTGGGACAGGGACATTACGAGCAGTACTTC.

The rearrangement uses TRBV28 and TRBJ1-2; D gene ambiguous. Trimming shortened V by 4 bases and J by 2 bases, and 8 bases separated the two germline ends. Germline-derived CDR1 and CDR2 are MDHEN and SYDVKM. The CDR3 has 13 amino acids. CDR3 protein: CASSSAGNYGYTF. CDR3 sequence (DNA): TGTGCCAGCAGTTCGGCGGGCAACTATGGCTACACCTTC.

The rearrangement uses TRBV5-4 and TRBJ2-7; 8 bases are a match to TRBD2. The CDR3 is made up of 15 amino acids. Losses at the gene ends were 3 bases for V and 2 bases for J; bases not matched to a gene: 7. Germline assignment: CDR1 SGHNT and CDR2 YYREEE (reference sequence). The CDR3 nucleotides are TGTGCCAGCAGCTCGCCGGGACTAGAAACCTACGAGCAGTACTTC. It is translated as CASSSPGLETYEQYF.

The chain combines TRBV28 with TRBJ2-1; a possible D gene is TRBD2 (6 bases). V was cut by 6 bases and J by 8 bases, with 20 bases left in between. The germline V gene encodes CDR1 MDHEN and CDR2 SYDVKM. The CDR3 is 15 residues long. CDR3 sequence (DNA): TGTGCCAGCAGCCCCCGGAGGGTTCGATCCGATGAGCAGTTCTTC. It codes for CASSPRRVRSDEQFF.

This clone was detected a few times. The gene calls are TRBV7-2 and TRBJ1-5; no clear D. This CDR3 is 14 amino acids long. The germline V and J ends were trimmed by 2 bases and 4 bases, with 9 bases remaining between them. The germline V gene has CDR1 SGHTA and CDR2 FQGNSA. CDR3 loop: CASSLTTGNQPQHF. CDR3 bases: TGTGCCAGCAGCTTAACCACCGGGAATCAGCCCCAGCATTTT.

The V gene is TRBV4-2, the J gene TRBJ2-3; no clear D. The CDR3 length is 13 residues. V dropped 0 bases and J dropped 9 bases, with 10 bases sitting between them. From germline, CDR1 is LGHNA and CDR2 YNFKEQ. The chain's CDR3 is CASSQDRLATQYF. The CDR3, as DNA: TGTGCCAGCAGCCAAGATAGACTGGCAACGCAGTATTTT.

V is TRBV11-2 and J is TRBJ1-1; D ambiguous. The CDR3 is 14 amino acids. Germline CDR1 reads SGHAT; CDR2 reads FQNNGV. The V and J ends lost 1 base and 8 bases respectively, with 14 bases between them. CDR3 sequence reads: CASSLAGLIVEAFF. Written as DNA, the CDR3 is TGTGCCAGCAGCTTAGCCGGACTGATTGTCGAAGCTTTCTTT.

The V gene is TRBV14, the J gene TRBJ2-2, with TRBD2 identical over 10 bases. V lost 4 bases to trimming and J lost 6 bases; unmatched junction nucleotides: 5. CDR1 and CDR2 from the germline V gene are SGHDN and FVKESK. CDR3 length equals 15 residues. CDR3 amino acids: CASSRLAGVPGELFF. In DNA form, the CDR3 reads TGTGCCAGCAGCCGTCTAGCGGGAGTCCCCGGGGAGCTGTTTTTT.

The J gene is TRBJ1-1, the V gene TRBV19; D is uncertain. Germline V CDR1 and CDR2: LNHDA, SQIVND (reference sequence). CDR3 length: 16 amino acids. Trimming cost V 5 bases and J 3 bases, with 19 bases left between them. This chain's CDR3 is CASSDIREDRYTEAFF. CDR3 DNA: TGTGCCAGTAGTGATATCCGGGAAGATCGGTACACTGAAGCTTTCTTT.

This chain connects TRBV13 to TRBJ2-3, with 7 bases identical to TRBD2. J was trimmed by 2 bases and V by 4 bases; bases with no gene match: 3. Germline V gives CDR1 PRHDT, CDR2 FYEKMQ (reference sequence). The CDR3 covers 14 residues. CDR3 residues: CASSSSGFTDTQYF. CDR3 in DNA: TGTGCCAGCAGCTCTAGCGGATTCACAGATACGCAGTATTTT.

This rearrangement joins TRBV6-5 to TRBJ1-1, with D perhaps TRBD1 (5 bases). CDR3 length: 15 residues. Per the germline V gene, CDR1 is MNHEY and CDR2 is SVGAGI. Trimming left V 3 bases short and J 0 bases short, with 11 bases between. CDR3 bases: TGTGCCAGCAGTTATTTGGCGGGGCTGAACACTGAAGCTTTCTTT. Translated: CASSYLAGLNTEAFF.

This clone appeared once. The chain employs TRBV28 and TRBJ1-1, with 9 bases that match TRBD1. The CDR3 loop spans 15 amino acids. The ends lost 6 bases at V and 7 bases at J; junction bases unmatched: 12. Germline V gene lookup returns CDR1 MDHEN and CDR2 SYDVKM. The CDR3 sequence is CASRPEMTTGGEAFF. The CDR3 DNA reads as TGTGCCAGCAGACCCGAAATGACGACAGGGGGTGAAGCTTTCTTT. Supplemented by reference TRBV28 and TRBJ1-1, the full variable domain reads DVKVTQSSRYLVKRTGEKVFLECVQDMDHENMFWYRQDPGLGLRLIYFSYDVKMKEKGDIPEGYSVSREKKERFSLILESASTNQTSMYLCASRPEMTTGGEAFFGQGTRLTVV.

V and J are TRBV7-8 and TRBJ2-3, with D unresolved. CDR1 and CDR2 from the germline V gene are SGHVS and FQNEAQ. Trimming stripped 1 base from V and 1 base from J, with 12 bases between. The CDR3 runs to 16 residues. In DNA, the CDR3 is TGTGCCAGCAGCTTAGAAAGAATTACACGCACAGATACGCAGTATTTT. Translation gives CASSLERITRTDTQYF.

The chain has TRBV5-1 and TRBJ2-7, with a possible D match to TRBD1 (5 bases). CDR1 and CDR2 (germline): SGHRS, YFSETQ. This CDR3 spans 13 amino acids. The ends were cut back, 5 bases at V and 4 bases at J, with 13 bases in the middle. The CDR3 reads CASRDQGSYEQYF. The CDR3 DNA is TGCGCCAGCAGAGATCAGGGTTCGTACGAGCAGTACTTC.

This chain links TRBV5-1 with TRBJ2-1, with 9 bases aligning to TRBD2. Trimming took 2 bases from V and 4 from J; bases not matched to a gene: 7. The germline gives CDR1 SGHRS, CDR2 YFSETQ. The CDR3 runs to 16 residues. CDR3 coding DNA: TGCGCCAGCAGCTTTTCCGGGACTAGCAGATACAATGAGCAGTTCTTC. Its translation is CASSFSGTSRYNEQFF.

This chain links TRBV5-8 with TRBJ2-2; maybe TRBD2 (5 bases). The germline gives CDR1 SGHTS, CDR2 YDEGEE. The V gene lost 0 bases and the J gene lost 1 base, with 7 bases spanning the gap. The CDR3 runs 15 residues. Written as DNA, the CDR3 is TGTGCCAGCAGCTTGGAGCGGCAGAACACCGGGGAGCTGTTTTTT. Translating it yields CASSLERQNTGELFF.

The J gene is TRBJ2-7, the V gene TRBV13; D is possibly TRBD1 (7 bases). This CDR3 is 15 amino acids long. The germline V gene encodes CDR1 PRHDT and CDR2 FYEKMQ (reference sequence). Deletions cut 5 bases from V and 3 bases from J, with 17 bases between. CDR3 DNA sequence: TGTGCCAGCAGCCCGCCAGGGGGGACCTTCTACGAGCAGTACTTC. Protein sequence: CASSPPGGTFYEQYF.

V and J are TRBV30 and TRBJ2-1, with TRBD2 identical over 10 bases. The V gene's germline CDR1 is GTSNPN and CDR2 SVGIG (reference sequence). Germline trimming cut 2 bases from V and 6 bases from J; bases unmatched to any gene: 10. The CDR3 consists of 16 residues. The CDR3 loop is CAWSPLSGRGGNEQFF. The CDR3 region has the DNA TGTGCCTGGAGTCCCCTCAGCGGGAGGGGGGGCAATGAGCAGTTCTTC.